These 32 T cell receptor beta chains were sequenced from one sample in a study of cytomegalovirus exposure and HLA in healthy donors. PCR primers comprised 60 Vbeta and 13 Jbeta primers. Measured with immunoSEQ multiplex PCR; TCRdb has only the in-frame clones, and not every one. The sample contains over 100,000 clones, 74% of which appear only once. Sequencing was performed on PBMCs. The receptor set was obtained from a human donor in good health.

The chain carries TRBV5-1 and TRBJ2-7; a possible D gene is TRBD1 (6 bases). CDR3 length equals 14 residues. The V gene lost 2 bases and the J gene lost 3 bases, with 12 bases spanning the gap. CDR1 and CDR2 from the germline V gene are SGHRS and YFSETQ. CDR3 region: CASSFRGQNYEQYF. The DNA of the CDR3 is TGCGCCAGCAGCTTCCGAGGACAGAACTACGAGCAGTACTTC.

In nucleotides, the CDR3 is TGTGCCAGCTCTCCAGGGGGTGATGGGACAGATACGCAGTATTTT. This encodes CASSPGGDGTDTQYF. The chain couples TRBV19 to TRBJ2-3, with 7 bases aligning to TRBD1. Germline assignment: CDR1 LNHDA and CDR2 SQIVND (reference sequence). The CDR3 sequence is 15 residues long. The J segment lost 3 bases and the V segment lost 9 bases, leaving 12 bases of the junction unmatched.

This chain joins TRBV5-6 and TRBJ1-2, with D hard to call. Trimming cost V 4 bases and J 6 bases, with 19 bases left between them. Per the germline V gene, CDR1 is SGHDT and CDR2 is YYEEEE. CDR3 length equals 15 residues. CDR3 protein: CASSQLLSVFDGYTF. The DNA for the CDR3 is TGTGCCAGCAGCCAACTTCTCAGCGTTTTCGATGGCTACACCTTC.

V is TRBV29-1 and J is TRBJ2-1, with no clear D. The V end lost 3 bases, the J end lost 6 bases, and 6 bases lay between the germline ends. There are 11 residues in the CDR3. Germline CDR1 SQVTM, CDR2 ANQGSEA. CDR3 in DNA: TGCAGCGTTGATCGGAGCAATGAGCAGTTCTTC. It is translated as CSVDRSNEQFF.

This sequence joins TRBV29-1 and TRBJ2-2, with 13 positions matching TRBD2. This CDR3 has 17 residues. With 5 bases clipped from V and 0 bases from J, the junction kept 6 bases outside the gene matches. CDR1 SQVTM and CDR2 ANQGSEA come from the germline V gene. The CDR3 spells CSVSGLAGRSNTGELFF. CDR3 in DNA: TGCAGCGTTTCGGGACTAGCGGGGAGATCGAACACCGGGGAGCTGTTTTTT.

The CDR3 sequence is CASISGETQYF. The CDR3 region has the DNA TGTGCCAGCATTAGCGGGGAGACCCAGTACTTC. The chain links TRBV7-6 to TRBJ2-5, with 7 bases lining up with TRBD2. The CDR3 is made up of 11 amino acids. Germline-derived CDR1 and CDR2 are SGHVS and FNYEAQ. With 7 bases clipped from V and 5 bases from J, the junction kept 1 base outside the gene matches.

V and J are TRBV6-5 and TRBJ2-7, with TRBD1 matching over 7 bases. CDR3 length: 16 residues. CDR1 and CDR2 from the germline V gene are MNHEY and SVGAGI. With 2 bases clipped from V and 2 bases from J, the junction kept 9 bases outside the gene matches. The CDR3 loop reads CASSYGGQSPTYEQYF. In DNA, the CDR3 is TGTGCCAGCAGTTACGGGGGACAGTCCCCTACCTACGAGCAGTACTTC.

The J gene is TRBJ2-5, the V gene TRBV7-2, with D possibly TRBD1 on 5 matching bases. Germline V gene sequence: CDR1 SGHTA, CDR2 FQGNSA. The CDR3 loop spans 15 amino acids. V lost 5 bases to trimming and J lost 9 bases, with 22 bases between them. The chain's CDR3 is CASSRQGGRVRAQYF. As DNA, the CDR3 is TGTGCCAGCAGCAGGCAGGGCGGACGAGTAAGGGCCCAGTACTTC. The full variable domain, rest sourced from reference TRBV7-2 and TRBJ2-5, is GAGVSQSPSNKVTEKGKDVELRCDPISGHTALYWYRQSLGQGLEFLIYFQGNSAPDKSGLPSDRFSAERTGGSVSTLTIQRTQQEDSAVYLCASSRQGGRVRAQYFGPGTRLLVL.

The chain couples TRBV19 to TRBJ1-5; 9 nucleotides match TRBD1. V gave up 5 bases and J gave up 2 bases; unmatched junction bases: 16. The CDR3 runs to 19 residues. Germline V gene lookup returns CDR1 LNHDA and CDR2 SQIVND (reference sequence). The CDR3, as DNA: TGTGCCAGTAGTCGAACGCCGGGACAGGGATCATATGGCAATCAGCCCCAGCATTTT. It codes for CASSRTPGQGSYGNQPQHF.

The chain has TRBV5-6 and TRBJ1-5; no firm D call. V gave up 1 base and J gave up 5 bases, with 4 bases separating them. Germline V lookup: CDR1 SGHDT, CDR2 YYEEEE. The CDR3 consists of 12 residues. This CDR3 is CASSLLDQPQHF. CDR3 nucleotide sequence: TGTGCCAGCAGCTTGTTAGATCAGCCCCAGCATTTT.

This chain links TRBV14 with TRBJ2-3; D possibly corresponds to TRBD1 (5 bases). V lost 3 bases to trimming and J lost 8 bases, with 15 bases between them. This CDR3 has 14 residues. CDR1 and CDR2 from the germline V gene are SGHDN and FVKESK. The CDR3, as DNA: TGTGCCAGCAGCCAGGACACCCTCGCCGCTACGCAGTATTTT. This translates into CASSQDTLAATQYF.

The chain links TRBV18 to TRBJ2-3; 7 bases align to TRBD2. This CDR3 spans 15 amino acids. J lost 4 bases, V lost 1 base, and 5 bases had no gene match. CDR1 and CDR2 from the germline V gene are KGHSH and LQKENI. This chain's CDR3 is CASSPQGGSADTQYF. DNA of the CDR3: TGTGCCAGCTCACCACAAGGCGGGAGCGCAGATACGCAGTATTTT.

The table lists this clone with a few counts. The chain combines TRBV2 with TRBJ1-2; D possibly corresponds to TRBD1 (6 bases). Deletions cut 3 bases from V and 8 bases from J, with 16 bases between. This CDR3 spans 14 amino acids. Germline values: CDR1 SNHLY, CDR2 FYNNEI. CDR3: CASSDSSTGVGYTF. CDR3 bases: TGTGCCAGCAGTGATTCTTCGACAGGTGTCGGCTACACCTTC.

The chain combines TRBV5-6 with TRBJ2-7; 11 positions agree with TRBD2. The CDR3 covers 15 residues. Germline assignment: CDR1 SGHDT and CDR2 YYEEEE. V was pared by 4 bases and J by 5 bases, with 8 bases of the junction left unmatched. CDR3 protein: CASSLRTSGSHEQYF. CDR3 nucleotides: TGTGCCAGCAGCCTTCGAACTAGCGGGAGCCACGAGCAGTACTTC.

The J gene is TRBJ1-2, the V gene TRBV6-5; TRBD1 is a possible D gene (5 bases). The CDR3 has 15 amino acids. Per the germline V gene, CDR1 is MNHEY and CDR2 is SVGAGI. The V end was cut by 2 bases, the J end by 8 bases, with 18 bases between. The CDR3 sequence is CASSYGQGTGFGYTF. The CDR3 DNA reads TGTGCCAGCAGTTACGGGCAGGGTACTGGGTTCGGCTACACCTTC.

The chain links TRBV7-9 to TRBJ2-1; 9 nucleotides line up with TRBD1. The CDR3 is made up of 14 amino acids. Germline V gene data show CDR1 as SEHNR and CDR2 as FQNEAQ (reference sequence). Unmatched junction bases numbered 6, after V lost 5 bases and J lost 7 bases. This CDR3 is CASSPQGATNEQFF. DNA of the CDR3: TGTGCCAGCAGCCCACAGGGGGCAACGAATGAGCAGTTCTTC.

The chain is built from TRBV5-1 and TRBJ2-7; D ambiguous. This CDR3 spans 13 amino acids. CDR1 and CDR2 (germline): SGHRS, YFSETQ. The V gene lost 0 bases and the J gene lost 3 bases, with 7 bases spanning the gap. This CDR3 is CASSLAPDYEQYF. CDR3 sequence (DNA): TGCGCCAGCAGCTTGGCACCAGACTACGAGCAGTACTTC.

Here the CDR3 DNA reads TGCGCCAGCAGCCAAGTTTCCCGACTAGCGAAACAAGAGACCCAGTACTTC. This sequence encodes CASSQVSRLAKQETQYF. The chain combines TRBV4-1 with TRBJ2-5; 8 bases fit TRBD2. The ends lost 1 base at V and 2 bases at J; junction bases unmatched: 9. CDR1 is MGHRA, CDR2 YSYEKL, per germline. The CDR3 is made up of 17 amino acids.

The chain couples TRBV10-2 to TRBJ2-2, with TRBD1 identical over 7 bases. Per the germline V gene, CDR1 is WSHSY and CDR2 is SAAADI. The V segment lost 4 bases and the J segment 2 bases; nucleotides outside the gene matches: 1. CDR3 length equals 14 residues. The CDR3 is CASSGTGNTGELFF. In DNA, the CDR3 is TGCGCCAGCAGTGGGACAGGCAACACCGGGGAGCTGTTTTTT.

This clone was counted a single time. The chain combines TRBV7-2 with TRBJ2-3, with 7 nucleotides matching TRBD2. The germline V gene encodes CDR1 SGHTA and CDR2 FQGNSA. With V trimmed by 5 bases and J by 9 bases, 8 bases remained unmatched. The CDR3 length is 13 residues. The CDR3 region has the DNA TGTGCCAGCAGCGTACCCTCCGGGAGGACGCAGTATTTT. Its protein product is CASSVPSGRTQYF. The entire variable domain, with the rest obtained from reference TRBV7-2 and TRBJ2-3, is as follows: GAGVSQSPSNKVTEKGKDVELRCDPISGHTALYWYRQSLGQGLEFLIYFQGNSAPDKSGLPSDRFSAERTGGSVSTLTIQRTQQEDSAVYLCASSVPSGRTQYFGPGTRLTVL.

V is TRBV5-6 and J is TRBJ2-7, with 7 bases lining up with TRBD1. Germline CDR1 reads SGHDT; CDR2 reads YYEEEE. The CDR3 consists of 13 residues. Trimming took 7 bases from V and 4 from J; bases not matched to a gene: 8. The CDR3 nucleotides are TGTGCCAGCGCTGGGACAGCGGATTACGAGCAGTACTTC. It specifies CASAGTADYEQYF.

The chain combines TRBV2 with TRBJ1-4, with a possible D match to TRBD1 (6 bases). The germline V and J ends were trimmed by 11 bases and 8 bases, with 18 bases remaining between them. The CDR3 runs to 13 residues. The germline gives CDR1 SNHLY, CDR2 FYNNEI. The CDR3: CAGNREKGEKLFF. The DNA for the CDR3 is TGTGCCGGCAACAGGGAAAAGGGAGAAAAACTGTTTTTT.

This chain uses TRBV2 with TRBJ1-5, with D maybe TRBD1 (6 bases). The germline CDR1 and CDR2 sequences are SNHLY and FYNNEI. The CDR3 has 18 residues. The V end was cut by 0 bases, the J end by 0 bases, with 15 bases between. CDR3 nucleotides: TGTGCCAGCAGTGAAGCGCTGTGGCAGGGGTATAGCAATCAGCCCCAGCATTTT. As protein: CASSEALWQGYSNQPQHF.

The CDR3 loop reads CASSSGTGAHQPQHF. The CDR3 coding sequence is TGTGCCAGCAGCTCCGGGACAGGGGCCCATCAGCCCCAGCATTTT. The chain employs TRBV5-4 and TRBJ1-5, with 10 nucleotides matching TRBD1. Germline V CDR1 and CDR2: SGHNT, YYREEE (reference sequence). This CDR3 is 15 amino acids long. V lost 3 bases to trimming and J lost 5 bases; unmatched junction nucleotides: 5.

The CDR3 here is CASRVAGVGDEQFF. The CDR3 DNA reads as TGTGCCAGCAGGGTAGCGGGAGTTGGCGATGAGCAGTTCTTC. This rearrangement joins TRBV7-9 to TRBJ2-1; 9 bases map to TRBD2. Trimming at V came to 6 bases and at J to 8 bases, leaving 8 bases not matched to a gene. CDR3 length equals 14 residues. Germline-derived CDR1 and CDR2 are SEHNR and FQNEAQ (reference sequence).

This clone was recorded only once. DNA for the CDR3: TGTGCCAGCAGTTACGGCGGGGGAAACACAGATACGCAGTATTTT. This encodes CASSYGGGNTDTQYF. The chain carries TRBV6-6 and TRBJ2-3; 7 bases align to TRBD2. This CDR3 spans 15 amino acids. V shed 2 bases and J 2 bases; nucleotides not matched to a gene: 4. CDR1 MNHNY and CDR2 SVGAGI come from the germline V gene (reference sequence).

Notes on this clone: One junction end does not reproduce the germline sequence, and a read error may be involved. The gene calls are TRBV5-1 and TRBJ2-1; 7 bases map to TRBD1. The CDR3 has 13 residues. CDR1 is SGHRS, CDR2 YFSETQ, per germline. The CDR3 reads CASSLVIGQTGVF. The CDR3, as DNA: TGCGCCAGCAGCTTGGTAATAGGTCAAACAGGGGTCTTC.

J is TRBJ2-3 and V is TRBV5-4; 8 bases are shared with TRBD2. The CDR3 consists of 16 residues. J lost 1 base, V lost 0 bases, and 4 bases had no gene match. Germline CDR1 is SGHNT and CDR2 is YYREEE (reference sequence). The CDR3 nucleotides read TGTGCCAGCAGCTTGGCCTGGCGGGGGGGCACAGATACGCAGTATTTT. It yields the protein CASSLAWRGGTDTQYF. Drawing the rest from reference TRBV5-4 and TRBJ2-3, the complete variable domain is ETGVTQSPTHLIKTRGQQVTLRCSSQSGHNTVSWYQQALGQGPQFIFQYYREEENGRGNFPPRFSGLQFPNYSSELNVNALELDDSALYLCASSLAWRGGTDTQYFGPGTRLTVL.

The rearrangement links TRBV28 to TRBJ2-1; 11 bases are shared with TRBD1. The ends lost 5 bases at V and 10 bases at J; junction bases unmatched: 10. The CDR3 is 15 amino acids. CDR1 and CDR2 from the germline V gene are MDHEN and SYDVKM. CDR3 protein: CASSLTRTGGREQFF. In DNA form, the CDR3 reads TGTGCCAGCAGTCTCACACGGACAGGGGGCCGAGAGCAGTTCTTC. The full variable domain, completed using reference TRBV28 and TRBJ2-1, is DVKVTQSSRYLVKRTGEKVFLECVQDMDHENMFWYRQDPGLGLRLIYFSYDVKMKEKGDIPEGYSVSREKKERFSLILESASTNQTSMYLCASSLTRTGGREQFFGPGTRLTVL.

The chain joins TRBV5-6 to TRBJ1-5; TRBD1 aligns across 7 bases. The V and J ends lost 0 bases and 0 bases, in that order; junction bases with no gene match: 6. The CDR3 length is 17 residues. The germline V gene has CDR1 SGHDT and CDR2 YYEEEE. CDR3 nucleotide sequence: TGTGCCAGCAGCTTGGGACAGGGATTTTCTAGCAATCAGCCCCAGCATTTT. Its translation is CASSLGQGFSSNQPQHF. The entire variable domain, with the rest obtained from reference TRBV5-6 and TRBJ1-5, is as follows: DAGVTQSPTHLIKTRGQQVTLRCSPKSGHDTVSWYQQALGQGPQFIFQYYEEEERQRGNFPDRFSGHQFPNYSSELNVNALLLGDSALYLCASSLGQGFSSNQPQHFGDGTRLSIL.

The V and J genes are TRBV6-1 and TRBJ2-3; 11 nucleotides match TRBD2. CDR1 and CDR2 (germline): MNHNS, SASEGT. V gave up 4 bases and J gave up 2 bases; unmatched junction bases: 14. The CDR3 runs to 19 residues. In DNA form, the CDR3 reads TGTGCCAGCAGTGGTAATCTAGCGGGGGGAGGGGGGTACACAGATACGCAGTATTTT. Amino acids: CASSGNLAGGGGYTDTQYF.

The chain couples TRBV2 to TRBJ2-5; D is ambiguous. The end of the DNA fits TRBJ2-7 better, so the J call may be wrong. The CDR3 contains 12 residues. Per the germline V gene, CDR1 is SNHLY and CDR2 is FYNNEI. CDR3 in DNA: TGTGCCAGCAGCGCGAGCTCCTACGAGCAGTACTTC. Residues: CASSASSYEQYF.